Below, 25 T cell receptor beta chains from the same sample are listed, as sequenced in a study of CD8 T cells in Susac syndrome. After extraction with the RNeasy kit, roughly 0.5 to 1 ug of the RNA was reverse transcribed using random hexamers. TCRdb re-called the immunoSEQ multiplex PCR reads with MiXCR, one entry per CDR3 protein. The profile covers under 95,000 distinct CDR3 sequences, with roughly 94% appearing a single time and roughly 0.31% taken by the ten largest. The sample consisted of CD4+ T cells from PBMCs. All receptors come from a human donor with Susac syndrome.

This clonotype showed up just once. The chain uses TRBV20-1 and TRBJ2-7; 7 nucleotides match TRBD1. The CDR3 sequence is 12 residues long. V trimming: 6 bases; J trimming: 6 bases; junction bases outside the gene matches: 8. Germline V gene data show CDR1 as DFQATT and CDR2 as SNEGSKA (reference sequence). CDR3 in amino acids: CSAPSSGGEQYF. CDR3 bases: TGCAGTGCCCCCTCCTCAGGGGGCGAGCAGTACTTC.

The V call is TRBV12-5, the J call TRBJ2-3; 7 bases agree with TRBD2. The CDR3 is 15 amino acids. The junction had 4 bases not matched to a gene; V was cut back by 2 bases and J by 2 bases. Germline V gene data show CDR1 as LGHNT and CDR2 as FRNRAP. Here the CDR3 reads CASGLSSGFTDTQYF. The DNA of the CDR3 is TGTGCTAGTGGTTTGTCTAGCGGATTCACAGATACGCAGTATTTT.

The CDR3 region has the DNA TGTGCCTGGAGTGTAAGGGGGGCGGAGACCCAGTACTTC. Its translation is CAWSVRGAETQYF. The V gene is TRBV30, the J gene TRBJ2-5; D is perhaps TRBD1 or TRBD2 (6 bases each). From germline, CDR1 is GTSNPN and CDR2 SVGIG (reference sequence). CDR3 length equals 13 residues. Between the trimmed V and J ends, which lost 0 bases and 5 bases, there was a span of 10 bases.

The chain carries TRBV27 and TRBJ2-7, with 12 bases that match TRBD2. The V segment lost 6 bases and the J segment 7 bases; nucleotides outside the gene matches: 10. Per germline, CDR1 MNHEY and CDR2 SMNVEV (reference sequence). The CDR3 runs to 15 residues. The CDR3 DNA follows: TGTGCCAGCAGGGGACTAGCGGGTCTTCGGGATGAGCAGTACTTC. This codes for CASRGLAGLRDEQYF.

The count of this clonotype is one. Here the CDR3 reads CASSPMGNTEAFF. The CDR3 bases are TGTGCCAGCAGCCCCATGGGGAACACTGAAGCTTTCTTT. The chain uses TRBV5-4 and TRBJ1-1; D ambiguous. The CDR3 is made up of 13 amino acids. V was shortened by 4 bases and J by 1 base, with 8 bases between the two germline ends. Looked up from germline, CDR1 is SGHNT and CDR2 is YYREEE (reference sequence).

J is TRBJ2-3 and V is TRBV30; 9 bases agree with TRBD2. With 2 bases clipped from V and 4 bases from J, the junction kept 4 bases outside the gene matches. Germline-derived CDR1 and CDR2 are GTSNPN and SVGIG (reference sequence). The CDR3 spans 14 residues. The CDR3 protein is CAWSSGGGADTQYF. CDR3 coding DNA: TGTGCCTGGAGTAGCGGCGGGGGGGCAGATACGCAGTATTTT.

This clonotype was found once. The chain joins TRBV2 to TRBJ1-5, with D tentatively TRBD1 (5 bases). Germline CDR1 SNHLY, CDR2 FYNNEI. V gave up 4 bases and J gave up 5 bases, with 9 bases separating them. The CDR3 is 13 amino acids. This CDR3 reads CASSAIRDQPQHF. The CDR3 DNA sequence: TGTGCCAGCAGTGCTATCAGGGATCAGCCCCAGCATTTT. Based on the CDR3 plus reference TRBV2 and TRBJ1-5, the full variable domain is EPEVTQTPSHQVTQMGQEVILRCVPISNHLYFYWYRQILGQKVEFLVSFYNNEISEKSEIFDDQFSVERPDGSNFTLKIRSTKLEDSAMYFCASSAIRDQPQHFGDGTRLSIL.

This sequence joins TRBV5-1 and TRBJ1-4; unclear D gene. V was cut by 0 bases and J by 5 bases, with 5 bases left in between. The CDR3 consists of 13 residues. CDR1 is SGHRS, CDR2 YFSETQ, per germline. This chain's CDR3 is CASSLDLNEKLFF. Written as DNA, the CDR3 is TGCGCCAGCAGCTTGGACCTAAATGAAAAACTGTTTTTT.

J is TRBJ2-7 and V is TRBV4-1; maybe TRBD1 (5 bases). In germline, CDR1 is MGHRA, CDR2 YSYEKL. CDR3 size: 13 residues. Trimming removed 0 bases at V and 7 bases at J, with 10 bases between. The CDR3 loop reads CASSQDNGQEQYF. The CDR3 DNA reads TGCGCCAGCAGCCAAGATAACGGACAAGAGCAGTACTTC.

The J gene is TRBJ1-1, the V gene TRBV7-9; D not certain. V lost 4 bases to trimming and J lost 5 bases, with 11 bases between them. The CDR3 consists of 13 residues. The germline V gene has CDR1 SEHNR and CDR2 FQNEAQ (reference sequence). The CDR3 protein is CASSWGGETEAFF. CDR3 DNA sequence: TGTGCCAGCAGCTGGGGAGGTGAGACTGAAGCTTTCTTT.

The CDR3 reads CSARDPRGRGETQYF. DNA for the CDR3: TGCAGTGCTAGAGATCCCAGGGGGCGCGGGGAGACCCAGTACTTC. This rearrangement joins TRBV20-1 to TRBJ2-5, with TRBD1 identical over 8 bases. The CDR3 is made up of 15 amino acids. Germline assignment: CDR1 DFQATT and CDR2 SNEGSKA (reference sequence). With 0 bases clipped from V and 5 bases from J, the junction kept 8 bases outside the gene matches.

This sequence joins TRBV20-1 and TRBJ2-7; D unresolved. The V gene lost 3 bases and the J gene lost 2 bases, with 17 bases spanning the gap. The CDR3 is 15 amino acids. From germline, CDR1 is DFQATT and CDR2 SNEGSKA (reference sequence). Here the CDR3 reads CSARAAQQPTYEQYF. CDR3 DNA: TGCAGTGCTAGGGCAGCACAACAACCAACCTACGAGCAGTACTTC.

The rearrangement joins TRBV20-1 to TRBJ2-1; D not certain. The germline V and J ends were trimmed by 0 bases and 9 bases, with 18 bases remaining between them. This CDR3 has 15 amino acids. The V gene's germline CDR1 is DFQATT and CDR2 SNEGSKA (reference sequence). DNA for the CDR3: TGCAGTGCTAGAGATCTGGCGGTTGGGCCCCCTGAGCAGTTCTTC. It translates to CSARDLAVGPPEQFF.

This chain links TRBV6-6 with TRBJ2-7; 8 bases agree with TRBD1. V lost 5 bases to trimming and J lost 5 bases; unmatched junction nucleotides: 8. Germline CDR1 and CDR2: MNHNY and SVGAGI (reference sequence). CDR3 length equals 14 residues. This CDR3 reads CASSPTGARHEQYF. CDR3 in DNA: TGTGCCAGCAGTCCGACAGGGGCCCGCCACGAGCAGTACTTC.

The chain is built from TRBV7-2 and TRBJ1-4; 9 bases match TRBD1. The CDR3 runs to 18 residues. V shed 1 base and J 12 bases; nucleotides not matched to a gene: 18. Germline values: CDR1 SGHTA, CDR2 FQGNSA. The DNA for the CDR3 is TGTGCCAGCAGCTTAGGCCCCGCCGGTGCAGGGACAGGGACAGAACTGTTTTTT. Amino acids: CASSLGPAGAGTGTELFF.

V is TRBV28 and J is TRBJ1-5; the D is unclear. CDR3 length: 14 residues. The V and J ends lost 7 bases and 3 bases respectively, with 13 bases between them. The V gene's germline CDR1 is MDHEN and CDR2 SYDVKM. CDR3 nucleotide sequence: TGTGCCAGCACCACCGCAATGCTCAATCAGCCCCAGCATTTT. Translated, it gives CASTTAMLNQPQHF.

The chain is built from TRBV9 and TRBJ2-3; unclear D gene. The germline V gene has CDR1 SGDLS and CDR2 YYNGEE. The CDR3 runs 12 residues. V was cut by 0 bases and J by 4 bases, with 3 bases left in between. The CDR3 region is CASSVASDTQYF. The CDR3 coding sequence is TGTGCCAGCAGCGTAGCTTCAGATACGCAGTATTTT.

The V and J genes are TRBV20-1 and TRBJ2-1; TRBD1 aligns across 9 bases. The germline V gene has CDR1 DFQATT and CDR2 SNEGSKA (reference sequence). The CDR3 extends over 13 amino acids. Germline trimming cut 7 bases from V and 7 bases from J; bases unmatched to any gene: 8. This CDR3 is CSGSGQGTNEQFF. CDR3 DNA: TGCAGTGGAAGTGGACAGGGGACGAATGAGCAGTTCTTC.

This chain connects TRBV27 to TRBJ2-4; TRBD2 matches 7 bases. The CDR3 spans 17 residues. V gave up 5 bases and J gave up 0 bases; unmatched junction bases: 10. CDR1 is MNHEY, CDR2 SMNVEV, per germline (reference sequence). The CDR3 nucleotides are TGTGCCAGCAGTAACAACCTAGCGGCCCTAGCCAAAAACATTCAGTACTTC. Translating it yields CASSNNLAALAKNIQYF.

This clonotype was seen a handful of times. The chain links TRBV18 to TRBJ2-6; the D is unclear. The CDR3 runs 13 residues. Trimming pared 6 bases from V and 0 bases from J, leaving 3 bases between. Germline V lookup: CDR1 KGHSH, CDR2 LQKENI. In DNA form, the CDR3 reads TGTGCCAGCTCGGACTCTGGGGCCAACGTCCTGACTTTC. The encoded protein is CASSDSGANVLTF.

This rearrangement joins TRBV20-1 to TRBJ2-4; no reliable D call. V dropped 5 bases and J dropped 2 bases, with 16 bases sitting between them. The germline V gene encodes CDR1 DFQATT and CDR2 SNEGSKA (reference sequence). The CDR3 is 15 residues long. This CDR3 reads CSALPGPLTKNIQYF. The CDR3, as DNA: TGCAGTGCTTTACCGGGCCCACTAACCAAAAACATTCAGTACTTC.

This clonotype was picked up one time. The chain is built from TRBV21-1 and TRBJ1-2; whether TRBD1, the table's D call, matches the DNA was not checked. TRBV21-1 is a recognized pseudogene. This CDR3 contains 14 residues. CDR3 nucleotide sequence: TGTGCCAGCGGGAACAGGGGACACGTCTATGGCTACACCTTC. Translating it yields CASGNRGHVYGYTF.

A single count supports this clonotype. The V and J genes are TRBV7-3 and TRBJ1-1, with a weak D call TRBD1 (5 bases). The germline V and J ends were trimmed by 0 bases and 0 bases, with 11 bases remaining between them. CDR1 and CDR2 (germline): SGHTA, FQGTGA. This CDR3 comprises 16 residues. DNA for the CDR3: TGTGCCAGCAGCTTAACGCGGGCAGGGATGAACACTGAAGCTTTCTTT. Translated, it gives CASSLTRAGMNTEAFF.

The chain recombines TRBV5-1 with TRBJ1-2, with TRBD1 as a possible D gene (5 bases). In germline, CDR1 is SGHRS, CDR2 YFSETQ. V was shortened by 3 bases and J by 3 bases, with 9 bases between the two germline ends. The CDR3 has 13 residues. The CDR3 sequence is CASSWGGDYGYTF. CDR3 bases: TGCGCCAGCAGCTGGGGCGGGGACTATGGCTACACCTTC.

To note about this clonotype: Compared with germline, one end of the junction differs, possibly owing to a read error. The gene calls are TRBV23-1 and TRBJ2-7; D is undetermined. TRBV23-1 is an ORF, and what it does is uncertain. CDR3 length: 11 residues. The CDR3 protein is CASSQSYETDF. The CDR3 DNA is TGCGCCAGCAGTCAATCGTACGAAACGGACTTC.